This T cell receptor (beta chain) was captured in a study of T cell responses to AZD1222 COVID-19 vaccine. This table comes from immunoSEQ multiplex PCR, and its TCRdb copy is limited to in-frame clones, with some not included. The sample consists of some 150,000 clones, more than 75% of them appearing once. General study points: Of the AZD1222 recipients, only five to seven were seropositive at baseline. Along spike, vaccine-associated CD4 TCRs were found throughout, with dominance at 160-218 and 743-854.

Germline CDR1 and CDR2: LGHDT and YNNKEL (reference sequence). This CDR3 is built from 13 residues. Trimming shortened V by 0 bases and J by 6 bases, and 9 bases separated the two germline ends. Remarks on this clone: Its antigen is not known.

This clonotype originated in an adult who received the AZD1222 COVID-19 vaccine. The J gene is TRBJ2-7, the V gene TRBV3-1 (or the pseudogene TRBV3-2); D might be TRBD2 (5 bases). The sample consisted of peripheral blood, taken 28 days after the second AZD1222 dose. The chain's CDR3 is CASSQDGRFEQYF. DNA of the CDR3: TGTGCCAGCAGCCAAGATGGGAGATTCGAGCAGTACTTC.